Below, 20 T cell receptor beta chains from the same sample are listed, as sequenced in a study of type 1 regulatory T cells. MiXCR was run by TCRdb on the reads, yielding one entry per CDR3 protein. The sample has more than 4,000 distinct CDR3 sequences; about 26% are singletons. Their specific antigens are unknown. Whole-study results and caveats: Compared with non-type 1 regulatory T cells, type 1 regulatory T cells showed a more restricted TCR repertoire.

Sequenced: cultured type 1 regulatory T (Tr1) cells, either the whole culture or a sorted fraction (not recorded which). The receptors derive from a human donor in good health.

As for this clonotype: The junction differs from germline at one of its ends, possibly a read error. The chain employs TRBV2 and TRBJ1-5; TRBD1 matches at 10 bases. CDR1 and CDR2 from the germline V gene are SNHLY and FYNNEI. This CDR3 has 17 residues. CDR3 residues: CASSEAGGQGINHPQHF. CDR3 in DNA: TGTGCCAGCAGTGAAGCAGGGGGACAGGGGATCAATCACCCCCAGCATTTT. Variable domain in full (rest from reference TRBV2 and TRBJ1-5): EPEVTQTPSHQVTQMGQEVILRCVPISNHLYFYWYRQILGQKVEFLVSFYNNEISEKSEIFDDQFSVERPDGSNFTLKIRSTKLEDSAMYFCASSEAGGQGINHPQHFGDGTRLSIL.

This clonotype was seen a handful of times. This chain connects TRBV5-1 to TRBJ2-1, with 9 bases lining up with TRBD2. With 2 bases clipped from V and 2 bases from J, the junction kept 5 bases outside the gene matches. The CDR3 runs to 16 residues. Germline V gene lookup returns CDR1 SGHRS and CDR2 YFSETQ. The CDR3 DNA is TGCGCCAGCAGCTTAGGAGCGGGGGGTACCTACAATGAGCAGTTCTTC. Amino acids: CASSLGAGGTYNEQFF.

The chain couples TRBV28 to TRBJ1-2; no reliable D call. The CDR3 has 12 residues. Germline V lookup: CDR1 MDHEN, CDR2 SYDVKM. V lost 5 bases and J 0 bases, leaving 4 bases between the germline ends. Here the CDR3 reads CASSTANYGYTF. DNA for the CDR3: TGTGCCAGCAGTACAGCTAACTATGGCTACACCTTC.

This clonotype occurred a few times. The rearrangement joins TRBV18 to TRBJ2-7, with D perhaps matching TRBD1 or TRBD2 (5 bases each). This CDR3 spans 13 amino acids. The V gene lost 3 bases and the J gene lost 2 bases, with 8 bases spanning the gap. CDR1 and CDR2 from the germline V gene are KGHSH and LQKENI. The DNA for the CDR3 is TGTGCCAGCTCACCCGGGGCTCCCTACGAGCAGTACTTC. Translation: CASSPGAPYEQYF.

Comment on this clonotype: A much larger clone is a single base away; this may be a read error. The rearrangement links TRBV18 to TRBJ2-5; D is unresolved. This CDR3 has 16 residues. Germline lookup yields CDR1 KGHSH and CDR2 LQKENI. Between the trimmed V and J ends, which lost 0 bases and 5 bases, there was a span of 16 bases. The CDR3 DNA sequence: TGTGCCAGCTCACCACCGGATTCCCTCAGAAGGGAGACCCAGTACTTC. Translating gives CASSPPDSLRRETQYF.

Note on this clonotype: One end of the junction varies from germline; a read error may be responsible. This chain uses TRBV19 with TRBJ1-5, with 9 bases lining up with TRBD1. The germline CDR1 and CDR2 sequences are LNHDA and SQIVND (reference sequence). This CDR3 has 16 amino acids. The CDR3 here is CASRQPRTGGKQPQHF. In nucleotides, the CDR3 is TGTGCCAGTAGACAGCCTAGAACAGGGGGCAAGCAGCCCCAGCATTTT.

CDR3 bases: TGTGCCATCAGTGAAACAGGGGGCATTGGCTACACCTTC. Protein sequence: CAISETGGIGYTF. V usage is TRBV10-3 and J usage is TRBJ1-2; TRBD1 aligns across 9 bases. V lost 3 bases to trimming and J lost 7 bases; unmatched junction nucleotides: 3. The CDR3 is 13 residues long. Germline CDR1 reads ENHRY; CDR2 reads SYGVKD.

This clonotype was picked up many times. The CDR3 coding sequence is TGTGCCAGCAGCTTGGCAGGGGCGGTAACTGAGCAGTTCTTC. Residues: CASSLAGAVTEQFF. V and J are TRBV7-2 and TRBJ2-1; possible D gene TRBD1, 6 bases. The V gene's germline CDR1 is SGHTA and CDR2 FQGNSA. Trimming took off 3 bases at V and 9 bases at J, with 15 bases between the two ends. This CDR3 is built from 14 residues. The whole variable domain, filled in from reference TRBV7-2 and TRBJ2-1, reads GAGVSQSPSNKVTEKGKDVELRCDPISGHTALYWYRQSLGQGLEFLIYFQGNSAPDKSGLPSDRFSAERTGGSVSTLTIQRTQQEDSAVYLCASSLAGAVTEQFFGPGTRLTVL.

This clonotype was seen a handful of times. This rearrangement joins TRBV19 to TRBJ2-7; 8 bases line up with TRBD1. V shed 4 bases and J 5 bases; nucleotides not matched to a gene: 10. This CDR3 spans 15 amino acids. Germline V gene sequence: CDR1 LNHDA, CDR2 SQIVND (reference sequence). CDR3 amino acids: CASSTLGQGLDEQYF. CDR3 in DNA: TGTGCCAGTAGTACGCTTGGACAGGGTCTCGACGAGCAGTACTTC.

This clonotype was picked up many times. The chain employs TRBV6-5 and TRBJ2-3, with D perhaps TRBD1 or TRBD2 (5 bases each). Germline loops: CDR1 MNHEY, CDR2 SVGAGI. The ends were cut back, 4 bases at V and 6 bases at J, with 14 bases in the middle. The CDR3 loop spans 14 amino acids. The CDR3 is CASSLGQGGDTQYF. CDR3 DNA: TGTGCCAGCAGTTTAGGTCAGGGCGGGGATACGCAGTATTTT.

This clonotype is judged medium-sized. The chain uses TRBV4-2 and TRBJ1-3; tentative D call: TRBD1 (6 bases). Germline lookup yields CDR1 LGHNA and CDR2 YNFKEQ. V dropped 0 bases and J dropped 0 bases, with 12 bases sitting between them. This CDR3 contains 17 residues. The CDR3 sequence: CASSQDGRGGSGNTIYF. DNA of the CDR3: TGTGCCAGCAGCCAAGACGGGAGGGGGGGCTCTGGAAACACCATATATTTT.

The rearrangement links TRBV28 to TRBJ2-4; D is unresolved. This CDR3 is built from 17 residues. V lost 6 bases to trimming and J lost 2 bases, with 20 bases between them. CDR1 and CDR2 (germline): MDHEN, SYDVKM. CDR3 sequence reads: CASSSMDGKSTKNIQYF. CDR3 nucleotides: TGTGCCAGCAGCTCGATGGACGGAAAGAGCACCAAAAACATTCAGTACTTC.

Points on this clonotype: The junction and the germline gene differ at one end; a read error may be behind it. The chain carries TRBV7-8 and TRBJ1-1; 9 nucleotides match TRBD1. The CDR3 spans 19 residues. Per germline, CDR1 SGHVS and CDR2 FQNEAQ. The CDR3 DNA is TGTGCCAGCAGCACCCCCTCCCGGGACAGGGAACTTATGAACACTGAAACTTTCTTT. Encoded protein: CASSTPSRDRELMNTETFF.

Relative to its sample, this clonotype is medium-sized (0.01 to 0.1%). CDR3 nucleotide sequence: TGCGCCAGCAGCCCGACTAGCGGGATAGATACGCAGTATTTT. This codes for CASSPTSGIDTQYF. The rearrangement links TRBV5-1 to TRBJ2-3; 11 bases map to TRBD2. Germline loops: CDR1 SGHRS, CDR2 YFSETQ. Unmatched junction bases numbered 3, after V lost 4 bases and J lost 5 bases. The CDR3 spans 14 residues.

In its sample, this clonotype was seen many times. This chain joins TRBV7-9 and TRBJ2-5; 9 bases are a match to TRBD2. V gave up 3 bases and J gave up 3 bases; unmatched junction bases: 2. From germline, CDR1 is SEHNR and CDR2 FQNEAQ (reference sequence). There are 14 residues in the CDR3. CDR3 sequence (DNA): TGTGCCAGCAGCTTGCTAGCGGGGAAAGAGACCCAGTACTTC. Translation gives CASSLLAGKETQYF.

The chain has TRBV6-6 and TRBJ2-6; D possibly corresponds to TRBD2 (5 bases). CDR1 MNHNY and CDR2 SVGAGI come from the germline V gene (reference sequence). V was pared by 7 bases and J by 0 bases, with 13 bases between. This CDR3 spans 16 amino acids. The CDR3 protein is CASTPVRGSGANVLTF. The CDR3 coding sequence is TGTGCCAGCACTCCCGTACGGGGCTCTGGGGCCAACGTCCTGACTTTC.

About this clonotype itself: A read error may produce the germline difference seen at one junction end. The chain is built from TRBV7-2 and TRBJ1-6; D is possibly TRBD1 (5 bases). This CDR3 is built from 15 residues. In germline, CDR1 is SGHTA, CDR2 FQGNSA. CDR3 in amino acids: CAISLGQGNNSPLHF. DNA of the CDR3: TGTGCCATCAGCTTGGGGCAGGGTAATAATTCACCCCTCCACTTT.

Notes on this clonotype: Compared with germline, one end of the junction differs, possibly owing to a read error. This rearrangement joins TRBV18 to TRBJ1-3; D remains unclear. Looked up from germline, CDR1 is KGHSH and CDR2 is LQKENI. This CDR3 has 16 amino acids. CDR3 in amino acids: CASSPGPQFSGNTVYF. The CDR3 DNA is TGTGCCAGCTCACCCGGACCCCAATTCTCTGGAAACACCGTATATTTT.

The gene calls are TRBV7-2 and TRBJ1-5; weak D call: TRBD1 (6 bases). CDR1 and CDR2 (germline): SGHTA, FQGNSA. Trimming took 4 bases from V and 10 from J, leaving 14 bases between them. The CDR3 length is 13 residues. The CDR3 DNA sequence: TGTGCCAGCAGCTCTGGAGGGGGGTTTCCCCAGCATTTT. Translation: CASSSGGGFPQHF.

This chain links TRBV27 with TRBJ2-3; D ambiguous. CDR1 and CDR2 from the germline V gene are MNHEY and SMNVEV (reference sequence). This CDR3 has 15 residues. Trimming left V 5 bases short and J 0 bases short, with 12 bases between. The CDR3 DNA is TGTGCCAGCAGTGCATGGCGCGGCAGCACAGATACGCAGTATTTT. Its protein is CASSAWRGSTDTQYF.